These T cell receptor beta chains were read from a single sample in a study of chemoradiotherapy in HPV16-positive cancers. Measured with immunoSEQ multiplex PCR; TCRdb has only the in-frame clones, and not every one. The repertoire holds around 3,500 clones, with roughly three quarters as singletons. The specimen was taken from a patient who underwent chemoradiotherapy. Source of these receptors: a human donor with HPV-associated anogenital cancer. The CDR3 runs from the conserved cysteine through the conserved F or W. The D gene is left open where the match is weak. Clone size is not always given. Where it is, it says once, few, many or a class for expanded clones.

len	v_gene	j_gene	d_gene	abundance	CDR3nt	CDR3aa
15	TRBV15	TRBJ2-5	TRBD1	.	TGTGCCACCAGCAGAGATGTTGGGACAGGGTCGTATCAGTACTTC	CATSRDVGTGSYQYF
13	TRBV4-1	TRBJ2-7	.	.	TGCGCCAGCAGCCAAGGATCCCTCTACGAGCAGTACTTC	CASSQGSLYEQYF
16	TRBV7-9	TRBJ2-3	.	.	TGTGCCAGCAGCTTAGGTGGGACACGATCCCTGGGGACGCAGTATTTT	CASSLGGTRSLGTQYF
16	TRBV13	TRBJ2-1	TRBD1	.	TGTGCCAGCAGCTTTGGAGGACAGGGCTCCTACAATGAGCAGTTCTTC	CASSFGGQGSYNEQFF
16	TRBV6-1	TRBJ2-1	TRBD2	.	TGTGCCAGCAGTGAAAGAGGCGGGGGGACTTACAATGAGCAGTTCTTC	CASSERGGGTYNEQFF
16	TRBV11-2	TRBJ2-3	TRBD2	.	TGTGCCAGCAGCCCTACCTCCCGGGGGGGCCGGGATACGCAGTATTTT	CASSPTSRGGRDTQYF
13	TRBV28	TRBJ1-4	.	.	TGTGCCAGCAGTTTCTCGGGGAATGAAAAACTGTTTTTT	CASSFSGNEKLFF
12	TRBV15	TRBJ2-3	.	.	TGTGCCACCAGCCGCGATCAAGATACGCAGTATTTT	CATSRDQDTQYF
14	TRBV28	TRBJ2-3	.	.	TGTGCCACCAGGAGAGGGGGGACTTTGGATACGCAGTATTTT	CATRRGGTLDTQYF
14	TRBV14	TRBJ2-2	.	.	TGTGCCAGCAGCCCACAGGGACGGGGCGGGGAGCTGTTTTTT	CASSPQGRGGELFF
16	TRBV11-2	TRBJ2-1	TRBD2	.	TGTGCCAGCAGCCGGACTAGCGGGTCTACCTACAATGAGCAGTTCTTC	CASSRTSGSTYNEQFF
15	TRBV4-1	TRBJ1-2	.	.	TGCGCCAGCAGCCTGACCATTGCTGCTAACTATGGCTACACCTTC	CASSLTIAANYGYTF
13	TRBV2	TRBJ1-1	.	.	TGTGCCAGCAGTGAAAACGTGAACACTGAAGCTTTCTTT	CASSENVNTEAFF
18	TRBV5-1	TRBJ2-3	TRBD2	.	TGCGCCAGCAGCTTGGAGGCCTCGGGGCGGGGGGTTTCAGATACGCAGTATTTT	CASSLEASGRGVSDTQYF
15	TRBV18	TRBJ2-7	.	.	TGTGCCAGCTCATCAATATTGCAGGGAGGTAGAGAGCAGTACTTC	CASSSILQGGREQYF
13	TRBV6-6	TRBJ1-6	.	few	TGTGCCAGCAGCACTTTCGGCGTCCAGGCCCTCCACTTT	CASSTFGVQALHF
13	TRBV6-5	TRBJ1-5	.	.	TGTGCCAGCAGTACCCGTAGGCATCAGCCCCAGCATTTT	CASSTRRHQPQHF
15	TRBV5-1	TRBJ2-5	TRBD2	.	TGCGCCAGCAGCTTGGACCCGGGACTAGCGGAGACCCAGTACTTC	CASSLDPGLAETQYF
17	TRBV4-3	TRBJ2-1	.	.	TGCGCCAGCAGCCAAGAGGCGGACCGGGGCTCCTACAATGAGCAGTTCTTC	CASSQEADRGSYNEQFF